One T cell receptor beta chain is described in this entry. The antigen is unknown. The data stem from a study of OX40 agonist ivuxolimab in advanced cancers. Study-wide background: The study treated patients with ivuxolimab, an agonistic anti-OX40 (CD134) antibody. Prior anti-PD-1, anti-PD-L1 or anti-CTLA-4 therapy did not bar entry, and 40% had some.

Profiling relied on immunoSEQ multiplex PCR, and the TCRdb table lists in-frame clones only, not all of them. The table lists under 85,000 clones, about 81% of them singletons. V was trimmed by 2 bases and J by 3 bases, leaving 13 bases between them. There are 16 residues in the CDR3. In germline, CDR1 is SGHAT, CDR2 FQNNGV. The study's findings and limits: Expanded clones belonging to CD8+ T cells outnumbered, on average, those of CD4+.

The input for sequencing was CD4+ or CD8+ T cells sorted from blood, taken in a trial of the OX40 agonist ivuxolimab. The origin of this receptor is an adult with an advanced solid tumor such as melanoma, head and neck, liver or kidney cancer. This chain links TRBV11-2 with TRBJ1-4, with D perhaps matching TRBD1 (5 bases). The CDR3 loop reads CASSLLRDAANEKLFF. CDR3 nucleotides: TGTGCCAGCAGCTTACTCCGGGACGCGGCTAATGAAAAACTGTTTTTT.